This TCR beta chain was identified in a study of T cells in localized non-small cell lung cancer. Per the germline V gene, CDR1 is LNHDA and CDR2 is SQIVND (reference sequence). This CDR3 is 19 amino acids long. Trimming left V 0 bases short and J 5 bases short, with 22 bases between. Assay: immunoSEQ multiplex PCR; the TCRdb copy retains only in-frame clones and omits some. The repertoire consists of fewer than 40,000 clones, with approximately 72% occurring once and the leading ten covering 35% to 40%. Sequencing was performed on peripheral blood, taken before any cancer treatment. The source is a male donor aged 60 or older with stage II squamous cell lung carcinoma. V usage is TRBV19 and J usage is TRBJ2-2, with D tentatively TRBD2 (6 bases). The CDR3 reads CASSIDRVRASVGTGELFF. CDR3 nucleotides: TGTGCCAGTAGTATAGATCGCGTTAGGGCTAGCGTGGGAACCGGGGAGCTGTTTTTT.